The subject of this entry is one T cell receptor (beta chain). Its antigen is still unknown. Noted treatment: approximately 9-day PBMC culture with coronavirus spike peptide pools or control peptides (ViraFEST assay). A negative selection step was used to isolate CD4+ T cells once culture had run for under 11 days. The V end lost 5 bases, the J end lost 5 bases, and 10 bases lay between the germline ends. The CDR3 spans 13 residues. Germline V lookup: CDR1 MNHNS, CDR2 SASEGT. Once obtained from cultured CD4+ T cells, the DNA was sequenced using the Oncomine TCR Beta short-read assay. Via MiXCR, TCRdb re-called the PCR reads, giving one row per CDR3 protein. The sample holds roughly 15,000 distinct CDR3 sequences, about 55% seen once. This entry belongs to a study of vaccination and CD4 T cells after COVID-19.

The rearrangement links TRBV6-1 to TRBJ1-5; the D gene is possibly TRBD1 (5 bases). Sequencing was carried out using CD4+ T cells from blood, cultured in vitro. This TCR derives from a human donor who had recovered from COVID-19. DNA for the CDR3: TGTGCCAGCAGTCGACAGCGAGATCAGCCCCAGCATTTT. It is translated as CASSRQRDQPQHF.